The 20 T cell receptor beta chains below all came from one sample that was sequenced in a study of identical twins. One entry per CDR3 protein, called by TCRdb with MiXCR from the 5' RACE reads. The sample carries 550,000 to 800,000 distinct CDR3 sequences, 7.1% recorded once. The sample was also reused in another study, on yellow fever vaccine responses in identical twins.

The sequenced sample consisted of PBMCs. The receptors derive from a woman under 30 in good health.

This clonotype has only a few counts. This chain joins TRBV29-1 and TRBJ2-1; D not certain. Germline V gene data show CDR1 as SQVTM and CDR2 as ANQGSEA. This CDR3 has 14 amino acids. The V and J ends lost 4 bases and 2 bases respectively, with 12 bases between them. Written as DNA, the CDR3 is TGCAGCGTTGGTAAAGAGCCGACCTACAATGAGCAGTTCTTC. Translation gives CSVGKEPTYNEQFF.

This clonotype has at least ten counts. The chain employs TRBV7-9 and TRBJ1-2, with 7 bases aligning to TRBD1. Germline lookup yields CDR1 SEHNR and CDR2 FQNEAQ (reference sequence). The ends lost 9 bases at V and 1 base at J; junction bases unmatched: 8. This CDR3 is built from 14 residues. The CDR3 here is CASSQTGSNYGYTF. CDR3 DNA: TGTGCCAGTTCCCAGACAGGGAGTAACTATGGCTACACCTTC.

This clonotype was detected a few times. The genes are TRBV10-3 and TRBJ2-7; no clear D. The CDR3 covers 12 residues. Germline V gene sequence: CDR1 ENHRY, CDR2 SYGVKD. Deletions cut 2 bases from V and 3 bases from J, with 5 bases between. CDR3 in amino acids: CAISEMGYEQYV. In DNA, the CDR3 is TGTGCCATCAGTGAGATGGGCTACGAGCAGTACGTC.

This clonotype came up many times. This chain uses TRBV3-1 with TRBJ1-5; TRBD1 aligns across 10 bases. Germline assignment: CDR1 LGHDT and CDR2 YNNKEL (reference sequence). The V and J ends lost 1 base and 5 bases, in that order; junction bases with no gene match: 2. The CDR3 has 15 amino acids. The CDR3 coding sequence is TGTGCCAGCAGCCAAGCCGACAGGGGGCATCAGCCCCAGCATTTT. Its protein product is CASSQADRGHQPQHF.

V usage is TRBV4-1 and J usage is TRBJ2-2; a weak D match, TRBD1 (6 bases). V was shortened by 1 base and J by 5 bases, with 8 bases between the two germline ends. CDR1 is MGHRA, CDR2 YSYEKL, per germline. The CDR3 extends over 14 amino acids. CDR3 sequence reads: CASSQAQGTGELFF. Here the CDR3 DNA reads TGCGCCAGCAGCCAAGCACAGGGAACCGGGGAGCTGTTTTTT.

In its sample, this clonotype was seen a few times. The chain recombines TRBV12-3 or TRBV12-4 with TRBJ2-1; 14 bases are shared with TRBD2. V trimming: 7 bases; J trimming: 9 bases; junction bases outside the gene matches: 5. The CDR3 has 14 amino acids. CDR3 loop: CASTKGLAGGEQFF. The CDR3 nucleotides are TGTGCCAGCACCAAAGGACTAGCGGGAGGTGAGCAGTTCTTC.

This clonotype was recorded many times. Its ends do not fully match the called genes, so a read error is possible. The chain uses TRBV7-9 and TRBJ1-2; 8 nucleotides agree with TRBD1. Per germline, CDR1 SEHNR and CDR2 FQNEAQ (reference sequence). The CDR3 has 15 residues. The DNA for the CDR3 is TGTGCCAGCAGCTCACAGGGGGGGGCTAAGTATGGCTACACCTTC. Amino acids: CASSSQGGAKYGYTF.

The V and J genes are TRBV2 and TRBJ2-3, with 7 bases matching TRBD2. Germline CDR1 SNHLY, CDR2 FYNNEI. Trimming removed 4 bases from V and 1 base from J; junction bases left unmatched: 14. This CDR3 region has 18 residues. The DNA for the CDR3 is TGTGCCAGCAGTGGGGGGATGACTAGCAGAACTCGCACAGATACGCAGTATTTT. Its protein product is CASSGGMTSRTRTDTQYF.

The CDR3 coding sequence is TGTGCCATCAGTGAGTCGCGGCAGGGGAGTATGCAGTATTTT. The encoded protein is CAISESRQGSMQYF. The V and J genes are TRBV10-3 and TRBJ2-3, with a tentative D call TRBD1 (6 bases). The length of the CDR3 is 14 residues. Germline V CDR1 and CDR2: ENHRY, SYGVKD. V was shortened by 0 bases and J by 11 bases, with 15 bases between the two germline ends.

This clonotype was seen only a few times. The V gene is TRBV29-1, the J gene TRBJ2-7, with 8 bases aligning to TRBD1. The CDR3 loop spans 13 amino acids. V lost 0 bases, J lost 5 bases, and 3 bases stayed unmatched. From germline, CDR1 is SQVTM and CDR2 ANQGSEA. The CDR3 DNA is TGCAGCGTTGAAGAGGGACAGGTAAACGAGCAGTACTTC. Amino acids: CSVEEGQVNEQYF.

This clonotype was detected ten times or more. The chain links TRBV4-1 to TRBJ1-1; D call uncertain. The ends were cut back, 1 base at V and 9 bases at J, with 15 bases in the middle. The CDR3 contains 14 residues. Germline V gives CDR1 MGHRA, CDR2 YSYEKL. CDR3 region: CASSQADLNFKAFF. The CDR3 bases are TGCGCCAGCAGCCAAGCCGACCTAAACTTTAAAGCTTTCTTT.

This clonotype was detected ten times or more. V gene TRBV12-3 or TRBV12-4 combines with J gene TRBJ2-7; D might be TRBD1 or TRBD2, each matching 5 bases. V was clipped by 4 bases and J by 6 bases, with 10 bases between them. The CDR3 covers 12 residues. CDR3 residues: CASSSMGVEQYF. The DNA for the CDR3 is TGTGCCAGCAGTTCTATGGGGGTCGAGCAGTACTTC.

This clonotype was picked up many times. The chain links TRBV27 to TRBJ1-6; 9 bases fit TRBD1. V lost 10 bases, J lost 3 bases, and 10 bases stayed unmatched. The CDR3 is made up of 16 amino acids. CDR1 MNHEY and CDR2 SMNVEV come from the germline V gene (reference sequence). The CDR3 sequence is CATRPGQGIYNSPLHF. CDR3 bases: TGTGCCACCCGACCCGGACAGGGGATCTATAATTCACCCCTCCACTTT.

This clonotype was picked up a small number of times. This CDR3 is CASSLRHDRELQKLFF. In DNA form, the CDR3 reads TGTGCCAGCAGCTTACGGCACGACAGGGAGCTACAAAAACTGTTTTTT. The V and J genes are TRBV11-2 and TRBJ1-4; TRBD1 matches 7 bases. CDR1 SGHAT and CDR2 FQNNGV come from the germline V gene. The CDR3 runs to 16 residues. V lost 2 bases, J lost 9 bases, and 12 bases stayed unmatched.

This clonotype appeared a few times. The chain employs TRBV12-3 or TRBV12-4 and TRBJ2-5; D may be TRBD1 (6 bases). V was cut by 6 bases and J by 1 base, with 18 bases left in between. The CDR3 covers 16 residues. The CDR3 DNA reads TGTGCCAGCAGATCATCCCGAGGGACATCCCAAGAGACCCAGTACTTC. Protein sequence: CASRSSRGTSQETQYF.

The J gene is TRBJ1-2, the V gene TRBV20-1; 7 bases are a match to TRBD1. CDR1 DFQATT and CDR2 SNEGSKA come from the germline V gene (reference sequence). The CDR3 loop spans 15 amino acids. The V gene end was trimmed by 6 bases and the J gene end by 8 bases; junction bases not matched to a gene: 18. The CDR3 nucleotides read TGCAGTGCCGGTTCGGGGACAGAGGGTCTTAGAGGCTACACCTTC. It codes for CSAGSGTEGLRGYTF.

The genes are TRBV28 and TRBJ2-1; the match to TRBD1 covers 8 bases. Germline CDR1 is MDHEN and CDR2 is SYDVKM. This CDR3 region has 16 residues. V was pared by 6 bases and J by 4 bases, with 11 bases of the junction left unmatched. The CDR3 DNA sequence: TGTGCCAGCAGAGATAACGGACAGGGCTTGTACAATGAGCAGTTCTTC. Protein sequence: CASRDNGQGLYNEQFF.

In its sample, this clonotype was seen a few times. This chain connects TRBV10-2 to TRBJ1-1; D uncertain. CDR1 is WSHSY and CDR2 is SAAADI in the germline V gene. This CDR3 has 12 amino acids. V lost 0 bases to trimming and J lost 7 bases, with 6 bases between them. The CDR3 sequence: CASSESLGEAFF. The CDR3 bases are TGCGCCAGCAGTGAGTCGTTGGGTGAAGCTTTCTTT.

This clonotype has ten or more counts. This chain links TRBV27 with TRBJ2-7; 12 nucleotides match TRBD2. V lost 0 bases, J lost 1 base, and 13 bases stayed unmatched. The CDR3 is 20 residues long. Germline values: CDR1 MNHEY, CDR2 SMNVEV (reference sequence). The CDR3 coding sequence is TGTGCCAGCAGTTTATCCCCACTAGCGGGAGGCTCAATCGCTTCCTACGAGCAGTACTTC. It translates to CASSLSPLAGGSIASYEQYF.

The rearrangement uses TRBV4-1 and TRBJ1-3; D gene ambiguous. Germline lookup yields CDR1 MGHRA and CDR2 YSYEKL. Trimming took 1 base from V and 4 from J, leaving 8 bases between them. The CDR3 is 14 amino acids. The CDR3 reads CASSQVKQGNTIYF. CDR3 in DNA: TGCGCCAGCAGCCAAGTGAAACAGGGAAACACCATATATTTT.